This TCR beta chain is drawn from a study of T cell responses to AZD1222 COVID-19 vaccine. Trimming cost V 2 bases and J 2 bases, with 13 bases left between them. The germline V gene has CDR1 SNHLY and CDR2 FYNNEI. This CDR3 spans 16 amino acids. A remark on this clone: Antigen specificity is unknown.

Sequencing was performed with immunoSEQ multiplex PCR; in TCRdb, only in-frame clones are kept and a portion is missing. The sample holds about 100,000 clones, around 87% seen once. Study conclusions and caveats: Females outnumbered males among donors, who were mostly white British; clonal diversity was possibly underestimated.

The chain couples TRBV2 to TRBJ1-5, with a possible D match to TRBD1 (5 bases). This TCR was recovered from an adult in good health. The input for sequencing was peripheral blood, taken on day 0 of AZD1222 vaccination. The CDR3 reads CASSEPRTPGNQPQHF. The DNA of the CDR3 is TGTGCCAGCAGTGAACCCCGGACACCCGGCAATCAGCCCCAGCATTTT.